The present entry profiles one T cell receptor (beta chain) with its context. This entry is derived from a study of control samples from healthy donors and cancer patients. V was clipped by 1 base and J by 2 bases; unmatched bases: 3. Germline V lookup: CDR1 LGHDT, CDR2 YNNKEL (reference sequence). CDR3 length: 15 residues. Profiled with immunoSEQ multiplex PCR; TCRdb holds only in-frame clones, not every one. The sample holds 180,000 or so clones, around 93% seen once. This TCR derives from a woman aged 55-70 years in good health. J is TRBJ2-5 and V is TRBV3-1 (or the pseudogene TRBV3-2), with 8 nucleotides matching TRBD1. The sequencing sample was made of blood. CDR3 sequence (DNA): TGTGCCAGCAGCCAAGTCGGACAGGGACAAGAGACCCAGTACTTC. Translating gives CASSQVGQGQETQYF.